The source of this TCR beta chain is a study of blood T cell repertoires in COVID-19. The data were produced by immunoSEQ multiplex PCR, yet TCRdb's version contains in-frame clones alone and is incomplete. The sample records roughly 220,000 clones, approximately 90% being singletons. The CDR3 runs to 14 residues. With 6 bases clipped from V and 5 bases from J, the junction kept 5 bases outside the gene matches. Germline CDR1 is SNHLY and CDR2 is FYNNEI. The chain recombines TRBV2 with TRBJ2-2; TRBD1 matches at 8 bases. The clonotype originates from a woman in her late teens or twenties in a cohort exposed to, infected with or recovered from COVID-19 (not recorded which). Material: PBMCs or T cells enriched from blood (not recorded which). The CDR3 is CASSDRGGTGELFF. In nucleotides, the CDR3 is TGTGCCAGCAGCGACAGGGGAGGTACCGGGGAGCTGTTTTTT.